The subject of this entry is one TCR beta chain. The antigen is undetermined. Just one base apart from a much larger clone, this may be a read error. The data stem from a study of T cells in Graves' hyperthyroidism and ophthalmopathy. Whole-study results and caveats: The model foresaw ophthalmopathy a median roughly 6.6 months prior to onset.

Amplification targeted TCR beta CDR3 regions from RNA transcripts. The HTBI primer set served for first-round RT-PCR of the TCR CDR3. TCRdb independently ran MiXCR on the multiplex PCR reads; one entry per CDR3 protein. The data contain approximately 500,000 distinct CDR3 sequences, 46% of them singletons. The CDR3 is 17 residues long. In germline, CDR1 is LGHNA, CDR2 YSLEER. This TCR was recovered from a young woman with Graves' hyperthyroidism. What was sequenced was peripheral blood or thyroid tissue (not recorded which). This chain joins TRBV4-3 and TRBJ2-7; D is ambiguous. The CDR3 loop is CASSPYPTRLSSYERYF. CDR3 bases: TGCGCCAGCAGCCCCTATCCCACTCGGCTATCGTCCTACGAGCGGTACTTC.